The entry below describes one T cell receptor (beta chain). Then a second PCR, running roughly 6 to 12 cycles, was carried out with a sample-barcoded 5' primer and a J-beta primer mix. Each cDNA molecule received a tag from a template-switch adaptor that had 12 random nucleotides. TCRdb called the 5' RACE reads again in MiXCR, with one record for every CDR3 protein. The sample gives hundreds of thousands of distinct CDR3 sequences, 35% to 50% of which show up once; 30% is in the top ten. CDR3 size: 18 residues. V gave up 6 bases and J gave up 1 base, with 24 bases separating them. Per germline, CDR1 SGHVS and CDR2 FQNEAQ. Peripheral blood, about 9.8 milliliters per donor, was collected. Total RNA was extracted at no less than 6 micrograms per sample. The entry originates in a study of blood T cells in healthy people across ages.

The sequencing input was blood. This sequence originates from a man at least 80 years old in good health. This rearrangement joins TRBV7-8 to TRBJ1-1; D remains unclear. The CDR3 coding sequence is TGTGCCAGCAGTATACGCCTCTCCCTTTCGGACGGGAACACTGAAGCTTTCTTT. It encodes CASSIRLSLSDGNTEAFF.